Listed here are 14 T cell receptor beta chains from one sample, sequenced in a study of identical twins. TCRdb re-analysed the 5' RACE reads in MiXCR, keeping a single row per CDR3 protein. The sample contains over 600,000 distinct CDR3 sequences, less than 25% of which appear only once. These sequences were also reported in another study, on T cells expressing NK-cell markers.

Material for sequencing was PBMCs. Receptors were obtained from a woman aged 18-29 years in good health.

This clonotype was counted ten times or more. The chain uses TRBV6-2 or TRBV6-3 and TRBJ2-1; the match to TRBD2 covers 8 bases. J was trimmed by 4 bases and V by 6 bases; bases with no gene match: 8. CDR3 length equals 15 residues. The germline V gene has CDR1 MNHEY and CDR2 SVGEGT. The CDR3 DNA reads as TGTGCCAGCAGCCAAACTAGCGGCGGGTACAATGAGCAGTTCTTC. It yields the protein CASSQTSGGYNEQFF.

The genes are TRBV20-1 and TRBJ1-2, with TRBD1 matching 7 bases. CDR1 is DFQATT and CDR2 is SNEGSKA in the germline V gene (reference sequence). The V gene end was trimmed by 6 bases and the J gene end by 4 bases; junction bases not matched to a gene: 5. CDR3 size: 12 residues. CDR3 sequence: CSALTGVYGYTF. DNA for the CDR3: TGCAGTGCGCTAACAGGGGTCTATGGCTACACCTTC.

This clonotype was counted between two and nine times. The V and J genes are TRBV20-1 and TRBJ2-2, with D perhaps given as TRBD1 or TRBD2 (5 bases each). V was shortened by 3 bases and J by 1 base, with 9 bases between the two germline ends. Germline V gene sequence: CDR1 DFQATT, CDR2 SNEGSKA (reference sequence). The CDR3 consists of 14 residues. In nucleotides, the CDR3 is TGCAGTGCTAGGCTGGGGGTGAACACCGGGGAGCTGTTTTTT. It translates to CSARLGVNTGELFF.

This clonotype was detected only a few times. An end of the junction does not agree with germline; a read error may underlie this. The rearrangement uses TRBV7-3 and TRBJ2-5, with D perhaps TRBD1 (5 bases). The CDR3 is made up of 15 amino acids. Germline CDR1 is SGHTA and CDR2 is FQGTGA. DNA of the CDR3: TGTGCCAGCAGCTTATCGACAGTGTCAAGAGAGGCCCAGTACTTC. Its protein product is CASSLSTVSREAQYF.

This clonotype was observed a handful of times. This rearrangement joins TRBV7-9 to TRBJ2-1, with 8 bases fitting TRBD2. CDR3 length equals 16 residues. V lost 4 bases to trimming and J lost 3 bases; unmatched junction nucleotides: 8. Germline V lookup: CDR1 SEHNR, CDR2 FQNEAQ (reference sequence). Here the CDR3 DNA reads TGTGCCAGCAGCTCCCAGGTCAGCGGGAGCTACAATGAGCAGTTCTTC. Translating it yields CASSSQVSGSYNEQFF.

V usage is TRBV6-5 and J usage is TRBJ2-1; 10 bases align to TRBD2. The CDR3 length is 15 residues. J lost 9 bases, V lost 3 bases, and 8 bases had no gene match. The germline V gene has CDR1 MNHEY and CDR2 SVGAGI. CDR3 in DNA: TGTGCCAGCAGTTATGCCAGCGGGGGGGGCGGTGAGCAGTTCTTC. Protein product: CASSYASGGGGEQFF.

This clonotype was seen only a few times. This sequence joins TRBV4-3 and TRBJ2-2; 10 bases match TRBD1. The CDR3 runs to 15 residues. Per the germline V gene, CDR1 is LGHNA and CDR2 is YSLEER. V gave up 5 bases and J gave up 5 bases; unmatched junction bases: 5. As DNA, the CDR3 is TGCGCCAGCAGCGACAGGGGGCGGGATACCGGGGAGCTGTTTTTT. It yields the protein CASSDRGRDTGELFF.

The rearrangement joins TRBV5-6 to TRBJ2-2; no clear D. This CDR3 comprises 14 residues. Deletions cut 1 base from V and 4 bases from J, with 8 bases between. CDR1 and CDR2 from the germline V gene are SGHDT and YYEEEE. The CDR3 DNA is TGTGCCAGCAGCTTGAGGTGGGCCACCGGGGAGCTGTTTTTT. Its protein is CASSLRWATGELFF. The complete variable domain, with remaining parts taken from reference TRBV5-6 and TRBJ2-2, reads DAGVTQSPTHLIKTRGQQVTLRCSPKSGHDTVSWYQQALGQGPQFIFQYYEEEERQRGNFPDRFSGHQFPNYSSELNVNALLLGDSALYLCASSLRWATGELFFGEGSRLTVL.

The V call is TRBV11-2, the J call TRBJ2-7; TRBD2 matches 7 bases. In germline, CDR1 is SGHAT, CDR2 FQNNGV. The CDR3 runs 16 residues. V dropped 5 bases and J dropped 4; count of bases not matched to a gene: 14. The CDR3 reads CASSRGVGTTSYEQYF. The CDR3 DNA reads TGTGCCAGCAGCCGCGGCGTCGGGACTACATCTTACGAGCAGTACTTC.

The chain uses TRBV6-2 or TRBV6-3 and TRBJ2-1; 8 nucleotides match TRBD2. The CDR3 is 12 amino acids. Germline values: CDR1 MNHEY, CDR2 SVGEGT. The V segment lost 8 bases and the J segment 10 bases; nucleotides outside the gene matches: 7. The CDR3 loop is CASCSWTSEQFF. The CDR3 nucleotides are TGTGCCAGCTGCTCGTGGACTAGCGAGCAGTTCTTC.

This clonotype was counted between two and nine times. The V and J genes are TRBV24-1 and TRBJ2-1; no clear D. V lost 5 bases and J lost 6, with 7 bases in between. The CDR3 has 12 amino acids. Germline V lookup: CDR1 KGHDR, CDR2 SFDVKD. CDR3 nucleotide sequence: TGTGCCACCAGTGCCTCTACCAATGAGCAGTTCTTC. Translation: CATSASTNEQFF.

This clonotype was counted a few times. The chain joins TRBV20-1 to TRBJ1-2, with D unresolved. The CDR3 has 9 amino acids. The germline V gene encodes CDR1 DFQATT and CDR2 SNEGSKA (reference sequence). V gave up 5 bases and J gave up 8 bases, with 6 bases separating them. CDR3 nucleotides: TGCAGTGCTCCTGGCGGCTACACCTTC. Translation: CSAPGGYTF.

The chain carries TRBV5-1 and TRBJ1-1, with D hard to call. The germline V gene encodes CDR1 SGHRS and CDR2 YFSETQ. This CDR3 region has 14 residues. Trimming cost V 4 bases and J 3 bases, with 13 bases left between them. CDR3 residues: CASSPWALDTEAFF. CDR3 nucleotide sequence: TGCGCCAGCAGCCCGTGGGCTCTCGACACTGAAGCTTTCTTT. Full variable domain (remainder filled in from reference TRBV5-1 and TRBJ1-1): KAGVTQTPRYLIKTRGQQVTLSCSPISGHRSVSWYQQTPGQGLQFLFEYFSETQRNKGNFPGRFSGRQFSNSRSEMNVSTLELGDSALYLCASSPWALDTEAFFGQGTRLTVV.

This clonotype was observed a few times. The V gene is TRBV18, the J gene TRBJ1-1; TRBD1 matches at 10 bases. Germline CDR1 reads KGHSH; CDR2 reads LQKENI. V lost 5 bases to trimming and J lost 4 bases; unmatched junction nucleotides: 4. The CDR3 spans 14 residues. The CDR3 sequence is CASSARTGGTEAFF. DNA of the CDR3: TGTGCCAGCTCAGCAAGGACAGGGGGCACTGAAGCTTTCTTT. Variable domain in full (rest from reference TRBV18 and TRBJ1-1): NAGVMQNPRHLVRRRGQEARLRCSPMKGHSHVYWYRQLPEEGLKFMVYLQKENIIDESGMPKERFSAEFPKEGPSILRIQQVVRGDSAAYFCASSARTGGTEAFFGQGTRLTVV.